This T cell receptor (beta chain) was sequenced during a study of T-cell reconstitution after alpha-beta-depleted transplantation in children. V shed 0 bases and J 6 bases; nucleotides not matched to a gene: 2. There are 14 residues in the CDR3. Germline-derived CDR1 and CDR2 are SGDLS and YYNGEE. Construction of the TCRbeta library involved unique molecular identifiers. TCRdb itself ran the PCR reads through MiXCR, one entry per CDR3 protein. Found here are about 540,000 distinct CDR3 sequences, around 20% of them singletons; the top ten hold more than 2.5%. This clonotype was detected a few times. The receptor was derived from a human donor who donated a stem cell graft to a child with acute lymphoblastic leukemia. Source: PBMCs from the stem cell graft donor, taken from the stem cell graft. The rearrangement uses TRBV9 and TRBJ2-7; 11 bases are shared with TRBD1. The CDR3 loop reads CASSVVGTGGEQYF. In DNA, the CDR3 is TGTGCCAGCAGCGTAGTTGGGACAGGGGGCGAGCAGTACTTC.